Shown below are 13 T cell receptor beta chains from a single sample sequenced in a study of OX40 agonist ivuxolimab in advanced cancers. The repertoire was sequenced with immunoSEQ multiplex PCR; TCRdb's copy has only in-frame clones and lacks some. The profile shows roughly 41,000 clones, 70% to 90% of them singletons. The sequences come from CD4+ or CD8+ T cells sorted from blood, collected in a trial of the OX40 agonist ivuxolimab. These receptors were collected from an adult with an advanced solid tumor such as melanoma, head and neck, liver or kidney cancer.

The J gene is TRBJ1-6, the V gene TRBV28; TRBD1 aligns across 8 bases. V shed 6 bases and J 4 bases; nucleotides not matched to a gene: 5. Per the germline V gene, CDR1 is MDHEN and CDR2 is SYDVKM. The CDR3 is 15 residues long. CDR3: CASRSRDRYNSPLHF. CDR3 bases: TGTGCCAGCAGGTCCAGGGACAGGTATAATTCACCCCTCCACTTT. The whole variable domain, filled in from reference TRBV28 and TRBJ1-6, reads DVKVTQSSRYLVKRTGEKVFLECVQDMDHENMFWYRQDPGLGLRLIYFSYDVKMKEKGDIPEGYSVSREKKERFSLILESASTNQTSMYLCASRSRDRYNSPLHFGNGTRLTVT.

V and J are TRBV6-4 and TRBJ1-1, with a weak D call TRBD1 (5 bases). CDR1 MRHNA and CDR2 SNTAGT come from the germline V gene. There are 11 residues in the CDR3. V shed 2 bases and J shed 9 bases, with 7 bases lying between them. CDR3 protein: CASSDGAQAFF. In DNA, the CDR3 is TGTGCCAGCAGTGACGGGGCCCAAGCTTTCTTT.

The rearrangement links TRBV19 to TRBJ2-3; 8 nucleotides match TRBD1. This CDR3 contains 16 residues. Germline CDR1 and CDR2: LNHDA and SQIVND (reference sequence). The ends lost 4 bases at V and 1 base at J; junction bases unmatched: 7. In DNA, the CDR3 is TGTGCCAGTAGTAATCCCAGGGGGCCCGGCACAGATACGCAGTATTTT. It specifies CASSNPRGPGTDTQYF. Looking up the rest from reference TRBV19 and TRBJ2-3 gives the full variable domain: DGGITQSPKYLFRKEGQNVTLSCEQNLNHDAMYWYRQDPGQGLRLIYYSQIVNDFQKGDIAEGYSVSREKKESFPLTVTSAQKNPTAFYLCASSNPRGPGTDTQYFGPGTRLTVL.

The chain has TRBV5-1 and TRBJ1-2; no clear D. Trimming left V 3 bases short and J 0 bases short, with 12 bases between. This CDR3 is built from 15 residues. The V gene's germline CDR1 is SGHRS and CDR2 YFSETQ. CDR3 in DNA: TGCGCCAGCAGCTCGGACTTTGGCGCTAACTATGGCTACACCTTC. It yields the protein CASSSDFGANYGYTF.

The CDR3 is CASSQDPGYPSGGTHNEQFF. The DNA for the CDR3 is TGTGCCAGCAGCCAAGATCCGGGATACCCTAGCGGGGGGACCCACAATGAGCAGTTCTTC. The chain links TRBV14 to TRBJ2-1; TRBD2 agrees at 11 bases. After removal of 0 bases from V and 5 bases from J, the junction contained 15 bases not matched to a gene. CDR1 is SGHDN and CDR2 is FVKESK in the germline V gene. The CDR3 is 20 amino acids.

This chain links TRBV12-5 with TRBJ1-1; unclear D gene. V was pared by 1 base and J by 2 bases, with 5 bases between. This CDR3 spans 13 amino acids. CDR1 LGHNT and CDR2 FRNRAP come from the germline V gene. The DNA for the CDR3 is TGTGCTAGTGGTTTGGAGTCAAACACTGAAGCTTTCTTT. Protein product: CASGLESNTEAFF.

The gene calls are TRBV25-1 and TRBJ2-6; TRBD1 or TRBD2 may be the D gene (6 bases each). Trimming took 6 bases from V and 0 from J, leaving 18 bases between them. The germline gives CDR1 MGHDK, CDR2 SYGVNS. The CDR3 is 18 residues long. The CDR3 region is CASSPGWGRDSGANVLTF. The CDR3 region has the DNA TGTGCCAGCAGCCCAGGGTGGGGGCGGGACTCTGGGGCCAACGTCCTGACTTTC.

The chain links TRBV7-3 to TRBJ2-2; 7 nucleotides agree with TRBD2. CDR3 length: 16 amino acids. Looked up from germline, CDR1 is SGHTA and CDR2 is FQGTGA. Trimming at V came to 5 bases and at J to 0 bases, leaving 6 bases not matched to a gene. The CDR3 nucleotides read TGTGCCAGCAGCCCCACCGGGGGGACGAACACCGGGGAGCTGTTTTTT. Translated: CASSPTGGTNTGELFF.

The sample holds one count of this clone. The V gene is TRBV1, the J gene TRBJ1-3. TRBV1 is tagged as a pseudogene. There are 22 residues in the CDR3. The CDR3: CTSSQERLWGLRPMKAGNTIYF. For the CDR3, the DNA is TGCACCAGCAGCCAAGAAAGGTTGTGGGGACTCCGTCCTATGAAGGCTGGAAACACCATATATTTT.

V is TRBV2 and J is TRBJ2-3, with 10 bases identical to TRBD2. The CDR3 has 14 residues. Losses at the gene ends were 10 bases for V and 7 bases for J; bases not matched to a gene: 11. Per germline, CDR1 SNHLY and CDR2 FYNNEI. DNA for the CDR3: TGTGCCACCCGAGCGGGGGGGCCCCGGAATACGCAGTATTTT. Amino acid sequence: CATRAGGPRNTQYF.

The CDR3 DNA reads TGTGCCAGCAGCTCGGTTAGCGGGGGGACCTACGAGCAGTACTTC. It encodes CASSSVSGGTYEQYF. The chain recombines TRBV13 with TRBJ2-5; TRBD2 matches at 10 bases. Near its end, the DNA agrees better with TRBJ2-7, so the J call may be wrong. CDR1 is PRHDT and CDR2 is FYEKMQ in the germline V gene (reference sequence). The CDR3 consists of 15 residues.

The genes are TRBV6-1 and TRBJ2-7; D may be TRBD2 (6 bases). Germline V CDR1 and CDR2: MNHNS, SASEGT. Trimming removed 1 base from V and 2 bases from J, with 12 bases in between. The length of the CDR3 is 15 residues. As DNA, the CDR3 is TGTGCCAGCAGTGAAGGAGGTGGAGGGCCCTACGAGCAGTACTTC. Protein: CASSEGGGGPYEQYF.

The chain combines TRBV7-9 with TRBJ2-7; tentative D call: TRBD1 (6 bases). Trimming stripped 4 bases from V and 6 bases from J, with 10 bases between. This CDR3 region has 12 residues. Germline assignment: CDR1 SEHNR and CDR2 FQNEAQ (reference sequence). The DNA of the CDR3 is TGTGCCAGCAGCTCTACAGGGAGCGAGCAGTACTTC. The encoded protein is CASSSTGSEQYF.